This TCR beta chain originates from a study of cytomegalovirus exposure and HLA in healthy donors. For this clone: The antigen remains unidentified.

V was clipped by 2 bases and J by 0 bases, with 5 bases between them. CDR3 size: 14 residues. CDR1 is MNHEY, CDR2 SVGAGI, per germline. Study-wide results and limits: The authors later found HLA-associated TCR beta chains more clonally expanded than equally common others. DRB1 showed the most TCR associations and HLA-C the fewest in a later analysis, as rates varied by HLA locus.

The PCR used 60 Vbeta and 13 Jbeta primers. Profiled with immunoSEQ multiplex PCR; TCRdb holds only in-frame clones, not every one. The repertoire includes about 31,000 clones, 35% to 55% of them detected once, and less than 2% sits in the top ten. Sequenced material: PBMCs. This chain links TRBV6-5 with TRBJ1-5; no clear D. This TCR was recovered from a woman aged 45 to 65 in good health and CMV-seronegative. DNA of the CDR3: TGTGCCAGCAGTTACATCGGTAGCAATCAGCCCCAGCATTTT. Translation: CASSYIGSNQPQHF.